These 5 T cell receptor beta chains share one sample of origin, sequenced in a study of tumor-infiltrating lymphocytes in oesophageal squamous cell carcinoma. One entry per CDR3 protein, called by TCRdb with MiXCR from the PCR reads. The sample shows 20,000 to 30,000 distinct CDR3 sequences, more than 35% of them seen only once. The specimen was esophageal tumor tissue. The source of these receptors is a male donor with esophageal squamous cell carcinoma.

This clonotype has just a few counts. The rearrangement links TRBV19 to TRBJ2-2, with D tentatively TRBD1 (5 bases). CDR1 LNHDA and CDR2 SQIVND come from the germline V gene (reference sequence). The germline V and J ends were trimmed by 2 bases and 4 bases, with 8 bases remaining between them. The CDR3 is 14 residues long. The CDR3: CASSIRGSTGELFF. In nucleotides, the CDR3 is TGTGCCAGTAGTATAAGGGGCTCCACCGGGGAGCTGTTTTTT.

This clonotype was counted many times. The chain joins TRBV6-1 to TRBJ2-5; tentative D call: TRBD1 (6 bases). The germline gives CDR1 MNHNS, CDR2 SASEGT. The CDR3 runs to 15 residues. The V end lost 5 bases, the J end lost 4 bases, and 17 bases lay between the germline ends. The chain's CDR3 is CASSPLGQGRETQYF. In DNA, the CDR3 is TGTGCCAGCAGTCCCCTGGGGCAGGGGCGAGAGACCCAGTACTTC.

The V call is TRBV6-1, the J call TRBJ2-1, with D perhaps matching TRBD2 (5 bases). Germline V gene sequence: CDR1 MNHNS, CDR2 SASEGT. The length of the CDR3 is 14 residues. Trimming stripped 3 bases from V and 3 bases from J, with 9 bases between. The DNA of the CDR3 is TGTGCCAGCAGTGATGAGGGATACTACAATGAGCAGTTCTTC. Translating gives CASSDEGYYNEQFF.

The chain has TRBV18 and TRBJ1-5; no firm D call. The V end lost 2 bases, the J end lost 3 bases, and 11 bases lay between the germline ends. The CDR3 has 15 amino acids. Per the germline V gene, CDR1 is KGHSH and CDR2 is LQKENI. CDR3 coding DNA: TGTGCCAGCTCACCAAAACGGGTGGCCAATCAGCCCCAGCATTTT. Its protein product is CASSPKRVANQPQHF.

There are many counts of this clonotype. The rearrangement uses TRBV19 and TRBJ2-2, with 8 positions matching TRBD2. The ends lost 8 bases at V and 4 bases at J; junction bases unmatched: 9. The CDR3 contains 15 residues. The germline gives CDR1 LNHDA, CDR2 SQIVND (reference sequence). The CDR3: CASSPVGGGTGELFF. The CDR3 nucleotides read TGTGCCAGTTCTCCCGTCGGGGGGGGCACCGGGGAGCTGTTTTTT.